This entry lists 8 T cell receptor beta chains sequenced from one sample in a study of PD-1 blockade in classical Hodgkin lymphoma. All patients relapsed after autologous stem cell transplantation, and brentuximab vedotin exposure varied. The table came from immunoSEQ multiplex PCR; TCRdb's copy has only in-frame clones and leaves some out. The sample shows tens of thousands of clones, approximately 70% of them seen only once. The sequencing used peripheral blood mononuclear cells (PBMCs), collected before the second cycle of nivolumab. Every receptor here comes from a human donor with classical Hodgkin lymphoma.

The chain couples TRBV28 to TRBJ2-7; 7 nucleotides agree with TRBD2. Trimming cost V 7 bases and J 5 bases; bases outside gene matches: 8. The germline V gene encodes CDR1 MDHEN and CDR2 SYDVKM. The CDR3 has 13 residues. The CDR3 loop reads CASTPGGRHEQYF. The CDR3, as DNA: TGTGCCAGCACCCCGGGGGGTCGCCACGAGCAGTACTTC. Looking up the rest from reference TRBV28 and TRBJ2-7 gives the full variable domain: DVKVTQSSRYLVKRTGEKVFLECVQDMDHENMFWYRQDPGLGLRLIYFSYDVKMKEKGDIPEGYSVSREKKERFSLILESASTNQTSMYLCASTPGGRHEQYFGPGTRLTVT.

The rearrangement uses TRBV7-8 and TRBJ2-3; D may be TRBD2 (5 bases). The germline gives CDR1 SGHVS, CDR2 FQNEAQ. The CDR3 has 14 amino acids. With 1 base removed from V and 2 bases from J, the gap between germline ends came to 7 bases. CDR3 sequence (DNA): TGTGCCAGCAGCTTAGGGCGGGCCACAGATACGCAGTATTTT. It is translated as CASSLGRATDTQYF. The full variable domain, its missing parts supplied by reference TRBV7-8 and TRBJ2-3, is GAGVSQSPRYKVAKRGQDVALRCDPISGHVSLFWYQQALGQGPEFLTYFQNEAQLDKSGLPSDRFFAERPEGSVSTLKIQRTQQEDSAVYLCASSLGRATDTQYFGPGTRLTVL.

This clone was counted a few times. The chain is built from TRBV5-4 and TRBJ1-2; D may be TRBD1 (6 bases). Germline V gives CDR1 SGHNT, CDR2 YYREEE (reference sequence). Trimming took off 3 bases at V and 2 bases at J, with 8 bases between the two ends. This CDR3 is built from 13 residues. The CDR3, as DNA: TGTGCCAGCAGCTCACAGGGAAACTATGGCTACACCTTC. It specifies CASSSQGNYGYTF.

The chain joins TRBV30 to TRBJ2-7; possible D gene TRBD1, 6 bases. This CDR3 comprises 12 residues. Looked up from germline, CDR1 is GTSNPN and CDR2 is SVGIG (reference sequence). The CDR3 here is CALGAGIGKQYF. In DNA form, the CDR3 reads TGTGCTCTGGGGGCAGGGATTGGCAAGCAGTACTTC.

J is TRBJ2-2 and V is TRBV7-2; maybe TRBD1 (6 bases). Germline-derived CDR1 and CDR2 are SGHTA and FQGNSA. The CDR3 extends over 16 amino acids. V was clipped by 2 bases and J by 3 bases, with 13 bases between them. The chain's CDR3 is CASSLHRVGYTGELFF. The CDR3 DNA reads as TGTGCCAGCAGCTTACACAGGGTTGGATACACCGGGGAGCTGTTTTTT.

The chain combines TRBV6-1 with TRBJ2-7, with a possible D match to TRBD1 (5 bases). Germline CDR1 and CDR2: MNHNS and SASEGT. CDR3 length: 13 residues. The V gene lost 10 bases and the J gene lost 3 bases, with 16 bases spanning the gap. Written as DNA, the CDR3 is TGTGCCACCAGATCCAGTGACAGCTACGAGCAGTACTTC. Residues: CATRSSDSYEQYF.

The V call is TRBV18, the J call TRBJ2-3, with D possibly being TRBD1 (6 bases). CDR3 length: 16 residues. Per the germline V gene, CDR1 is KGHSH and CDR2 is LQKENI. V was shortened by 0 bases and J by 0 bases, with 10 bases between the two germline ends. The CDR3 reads CASSPPNQGSTDTQYF. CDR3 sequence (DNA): TGTGCCAGCTCACCACCGAACCAGGGGAGCACAGATACGCAGTATTTT.

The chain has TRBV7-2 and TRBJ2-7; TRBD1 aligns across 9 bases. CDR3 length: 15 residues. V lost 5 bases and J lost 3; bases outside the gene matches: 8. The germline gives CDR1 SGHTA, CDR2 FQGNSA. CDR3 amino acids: CASSETGQGRYEQYF. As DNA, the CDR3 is TGTGCCAGCAGCGAAACGGGACAGGGACGCTACGAGCAGTACTTC.